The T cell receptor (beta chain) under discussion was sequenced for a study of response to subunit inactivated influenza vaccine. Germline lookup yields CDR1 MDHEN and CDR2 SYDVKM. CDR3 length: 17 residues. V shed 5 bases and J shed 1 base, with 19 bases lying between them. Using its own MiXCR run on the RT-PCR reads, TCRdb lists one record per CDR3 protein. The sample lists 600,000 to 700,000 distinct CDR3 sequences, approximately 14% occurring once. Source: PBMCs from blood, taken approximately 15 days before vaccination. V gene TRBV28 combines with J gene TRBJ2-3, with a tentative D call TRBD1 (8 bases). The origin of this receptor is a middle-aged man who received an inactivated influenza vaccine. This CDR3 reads CASSPQQGGKGTDTQYF. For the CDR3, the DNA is TGTGCCAGCAGTCCACAACAGGGGGGGAAAGGCACAGATACGCAGTATTTT.